This record looks at one T cell receptor (beta chain) sequence and its context. Its antigen target is currently unknown. The record has no base qualities; no much larger clone is one base away. V loses 0 bases of germline sequence and J loses 4 bases, and the interval between the two ends is 10 bases. Per the germline V gene, SQVTM is the CDR1 and ANQGSEA is the CDR2. Including the terminal cysteine and phenylalanine, the CDR3 comprises 14 residues. The entry retains the CDR3 DNA only, 42 bases that are in frame from base 1. High-throughput TCR beta sequencing profiled peripheral blood CD8+ and CD4+ T cells from healthy donors, Susac syndrome patients and multiple sclerosis patients. Treatment-naive patients with stable or active relapsing-remitting disease fulfilling revised McDonald criteria were used as multiple sclerosis controls. Bulk CD8+ and CD4+ T cells were purified by magnetic negative isolation, whereas CD8+ TEMRA cells were enriched by FACS. Blood was drawn into EDTA tubes, processed within 24 hours, and PBMCs were isolated by density gradient centrifugation. PBMCs intended for TCR sequencing were cryopreserved in liquid nitrogen and thawed later in a water bath at 37 degrees C. The sorted or isolated CD4+, CD8+ and CD8+ TEMRA cells had a purity of 90% or higher.

RNA was extracted with the RNeasy kit and roughly 0.5 to 1 ug was reverse transcribed using random hexamers. TCR beta CDR3 regions were amplified with the immunoSEQ multiplex PCR assay covering 54 Vbeta and 13 Jbeta segments. PCR amplification bias was corrected using a synthetic template baseline for primer optimization and computational correction. In the paper's pipeline: Only productive sequences were kept, with reads annotated to V, D and J genes according to IMGT and analyzed in immunoSEQ Analyzer. To calculate clonality, Shannon entropy was normalized by log2 of the number of productive unique sequences and then subtracted from one. Public and private clones were assessed among the 100 most prevalent clones of each patient and control. Clones were defined as Susac-specific when absent from the healthy and MS cohorts, from approximately 1,100 published viral clones and from other ImmuneACCESS disease sequences. TCRdb reprocessing: public reads trimmed at Q25 with fastp, clones called with MiXCR, in-frame beta chains kept. Under each unique CDR3 protein, matching rows form one entry showing the most common genes and DNA. The authors' filters were not applied to this entry. In all, the sample holds some 220,000 distinct CDR3 sequences, and 95% of those were seen once. 0.085% to 0.1% of the sample goes to the ten largest clones.

This record belongs to a study of CD8 T cells in Susac syndrome (dated by TCRdb to between 2019 and 2020). For context, the study as a whole: Repertoire sequencing was used to test whether CD8+ T cell activation and differentiation in Susac syndrome was antigen driven.

Beyond this particular receptor, the publication reports: The number of individuals in the TCR sequencing and HLA analysis was recognized as being relatively small.

The sequencing sample was made of CD4+ T cells from PBMCs. The sequence was collected from a human donor with multiple sclerosis. The sequence is built from TRBV29-1 and TRBJ1-3; the best D guess is TRBD1, with 5 bases matching. The nucleotide sequence reads TGCAGCGTTGAAGATCGGGGGAGGGGAAACACCATATATTTT. This translates into CSVEDRGRGNTIYF.